This T cell receptor beta chain comes out of a study of Ad26.COV2.S vaccination and SARS-CoV-2 variants. The repertoire was sequenced with immunoSEQ multiplex PCR; TCRdb's copy has only in-frame clones and lacks some. The sample yields 350,000 to 400,000 clones, less than 90% seen once. Germline V gene sequence: CDR1 SEHNR, CDR2 FQNEAQ (reference sequence). With 4 bases removed from V and 1 base from J, the gap between germline ends came to 10 bases. The CDR3 extends over 14 amino acids. Sample treatment: around 19 received Ad26.COV2.S at low or high dose, single or two shots; several received placebo; per-sample allocation not given. Following the first vaccine or placebo injection, samples were taken on day 63.

This TCR derives from a person aged 18 to 65 who received the Ad26.COV2.S COVID-19 vaccine or a placebo. The rearrangement links TRBV7-9 to TRBJ1-1, with unresolved D. The sample consisted of peripheral blood, taken in a trial of Ad26.COV2.S vaccine versus placebo. The CDR3 nucleotides are TGTGCCAGCAGCTCGGGGATAGAGAACACTGAAGCTTTCTTT. Protein product: CASSSGIENTEAFF.